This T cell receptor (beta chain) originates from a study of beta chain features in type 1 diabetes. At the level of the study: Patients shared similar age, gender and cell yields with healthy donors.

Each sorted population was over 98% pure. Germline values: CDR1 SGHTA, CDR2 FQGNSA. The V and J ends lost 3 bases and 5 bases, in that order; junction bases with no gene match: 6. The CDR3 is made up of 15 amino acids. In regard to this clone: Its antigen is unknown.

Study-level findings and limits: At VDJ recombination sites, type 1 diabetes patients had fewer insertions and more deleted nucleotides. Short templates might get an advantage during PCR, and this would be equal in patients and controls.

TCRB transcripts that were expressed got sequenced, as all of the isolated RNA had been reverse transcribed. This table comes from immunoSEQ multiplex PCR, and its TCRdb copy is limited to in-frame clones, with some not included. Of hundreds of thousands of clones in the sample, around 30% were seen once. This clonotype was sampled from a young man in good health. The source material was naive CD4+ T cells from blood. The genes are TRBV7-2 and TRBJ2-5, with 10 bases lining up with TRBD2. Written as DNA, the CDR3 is TGTGCCAGCAGCTTGGTTAGCGGGAGGCCGGAGACCCAGTACTTC. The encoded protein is CASSLVSGRPETQYF.